These 28 T cell receptor beta chains originate from one sample sequenced in a study of relationships among human T cell subsets. Semiquantitative ARM-PCR amplified T cell receptor alpha and beta CDR3 regions from mRNA. Tagged nested gene-specific primers were used first, then communal superprimers amplified exponentially. In TCRdb, the multiplex PCR reads were re-called with MiXCR into one record per CDR3 protein. The sample has about 15,000 distinct CDR3 sequences, around 62% seen once; the top ten hold 35%. Sequences were obtained from total T cells sorted from blood. These receptors all come from a man aged 35-49 years in good health.

CDR3 nucleotides: TGTGCCAGCAGCCTTTCTTGGGGGGTAATCACAGATACGCAGTATTTT. It yields the protein CASSLSWGVITDTQYF. The V gene is TRBV27, the J gene TRBJ2-3, with D possibly TRBD2 on 6 matching bases. This CDR3 region has 16 residues. Germline V gene lookup returns CDR1 MNHEY and CDR2 SMNVEV (reference sequence). V was cut by 6 bases and J by 2 bases, with 18 bases left in between.

The V gene is TRBV5-1, the J gene TRBJ2-4; D might be TRBD1 (6 bases). Germline V lookup: CDR1 SGHRS, CDR2 YFSETQ. The V and J ends lost 4 bases and 8 bases respectively, with 19 bases between them. The CDR3 loop spans 15 amino acids. CDR3 region: CASSLTGTQGHIQYF. The CDR3 DNA sequence: TGCGCCAGCAGCCTCACCGGGACCCAGGGGCACATTCAGTACTTC.

There are a few counts of this clonotype. The chain joins TRBV6-6 to TRBJ2-7, with 7 bases identical to TRBD1. CDR3 size: 16 residues. Per germline, CDR1 MNHNY and CDR2 SVGAGI (reference sequence). With 6 bases clipped from V and 6 bases from J, the junction kept 17 bases outside the gene matches. The CDR3 reads CASRTTITGAQSEQYF. CDR3 nucleotide sequence: TGTGCCAGCAGAACTACCATTACAGGGGCCCAGAGCGAGCAGTACTTC.

This clonotype turned up a few times. The V gene is TRBV28, the J gene TRBJ2-7; D is unresolved. Trimming pared 8 bases from V and 0 bases from J, leaving 8 bases between. Germline CDR1 is MDHEN and CDR2 is SYDVKM. This CDR3 spans 12 amino acids. The CDR3, as DNA: TGTGCCAGCGGGGTCACCTCCTACGAGCAGTACTTC. Translating gives CASGVTSYEQYF.

The rearrangement links TRBV27 to TRBJ2-1; perhaps TRBD2 as D (5 bases). In germline, CDR1 is MNHEY, CDR2 SMNVEV (reference sequence). This CDR3 is built from 15 residues. V dropped 2 bases and J dropped 5 bases, with 13 bases sitting between them. The CDR3, as DNA: TGTGCCAGCAGTTTAGACTACCCTTGGAACAATGAGCAGTTCTTC. Translated: CASSLDYPWNNEQFF.

Regarding this clonotype: Since the CDR3 does not end with the conserved phenylalanine or tryptophan, this likely comes from a read error. No DNA is shown, since the ends of the CDR3 on it are uncertain; the CDR3 is the one TCRdb lists. The chain has TRBV6-6 and TRBJ2-3; the DNA was not compared with TRBD2, the D call given in the table. The germline V gene encodes CDR1 MNHNY and CDR2 SVGAGI (reference sequence). The length of the CDR3 is 15 amino acids, counting both ends. The CDR3 loop is CASRLGGGNRYAVIS.

V gene TRBV19 combines with J gene TRBJ1-5; no reliable D call. Trimming pared 2 bases from V and 4 bases from J, leaving 9 bases between. The CDR3 contains 14 residues. The V gene's germline CDR1 is LNHDA and CDR2 SQIVND (reference sequence). The CDR3 region has the DNA TGTGCCAGTAGTATACGGGGTTGGAATCAGCCCCAGCATTTT. It codes for CASSIRGWNQPQHF.

This sequence joins TRBV4-1 and TRBJ1-3, with no clear D. CDR3 length: 15 residues. Trimming left V 7 bases short and J 2 bases short, with 15 bases between. The germline V gene encodes CDR1 MGHRA and CDR2 YSYEKL. CDR3 in amino acids: CASKRAASPGNTIYF. The CDR3 coding sequence is TGCGCCAGCAAACGGGCCGCTTCACCTGGAAACACCATATATTTT.

This clonotype was detected only once. J is TRBJ2-1 and V is TRBV11-2; D unresolved. V was cut by 2 bases and J by 5 bases, with 4 bases left in between. CDR1 is SGHAT and CDR2 is FQNNGV in the germline V gene. The CDR3 contains 12 residues. The DNA of the CDR3 is TGTGCCAGCAGCTTACGAAACAATGAGCAGTTCTTC. This translates into CASSLRNNEQFF. Based on the CDR3 plus reference TRBV11-2 and TRBJ2-1, the full variable domain is EAGVAQSPRYKIIEKRQSVAFWCNPISGHATLYWYQQILGQGPKLLIQFQNNGVVDDSQLPKDRFSAERLKGVDSTLKIQPAKLEDSAVYLCASSLRNNEQFFGPGTRLTVL.

This chain uses TRBV12-3 or TRBV12-4 with TRBJ2-7, with TRBD2 as a possible D gene (6 bases). V was pared by 6 bases and J by 3 bases, with 12 bases between. CDR3 length: 13 amino acids. The CDR3 DNA is TGTGCCAGCAGATCGGGACTCTACTACGAGCAGTACTTC. Its translation: CASRSGLYYEQYF.

V usage is TRBV12-3 or TRBV12-4 and J usage is TRBJ2-7, with 8 bases matching TRBD1. Germline trimming cut 3 bases from V and 3 bases from J; bases unmatched to any gene: 7. This CDR3 spans 15 amino acids. This CDR3 is CASSLRQGRFYEQYF. DNA of the CDR3: TGTGCCAGCAGTTTGAGACAGGGGCGATTCTACGAGCAGTACTTC.

The chain couples TRBV7-9 to TRBJ1-6; D is uncertain. The V and J ends lost 4 bases and 10 bases respectively, with 8 bases between them. The CDR3 contains 12 residues. CDR1 is SEHNR, CDR2 FQNEAQ, per germline (reference sequence). The CDR3 DNA is TGTGCCAGCAGCTCCCAGCGGTCACCCCTCCACTTT. Its protein product is CASSSQRSPLHF.

This CDR3 is CASSPARTGGSGANVLTF. The CDR3 region has the DNA TGTGCCAGCAGCCCTGCCCGGACAGGGGGTTCTGGGGCCAACGTCCTGACTTTC. The chain employs TRBV12-3 or TRBV12-4 and TRBJ2-6; 10 bases agree with TRBD1. Trimming took 6 bases from V and 1 from J; bases not matched to a gene: 9. There are 18 residues in the CDR3.

The chain links TRBV11-1 to TRBJ2-2; no definite D call. The germline V gene has CDR1 SGHAT and CDR2 FQDESV (reference sequence). The CDR3 loop spans 14 amino acids. Trimming removed 3 bases at V and 2 bases at J, with 7 bases between. CDR3 in DNA: TGTGCCAGCAGCTTTAACAGAAACACCGGGGAGCTGTTTTTT. Translation: CASSFNRNTGELFF.

V usage is TRBV10-3 and J usage is TRBJ2-2, with 9 bases lining up with TRBD2. The length of the CDR3 is 16 residues. Germline CDR1 ENHRY, CDR2 SYGVKD. V trimming: 7 bases; J trimming: 3 bases; junction bases outside the gene matches: 9. CDR3 in amino acids: CAIMETSGKDTGELFF. In nucleotides, the CDR3 is TGTGCCATCATGGAGACTAGCGGCAAGGACACCGGGGAGCTGTTTTTT.

J is TRBJ1-4 and V is TRBV12-3 or TRBV12-4; 7 bases line up with TRBD1. The CDR3 contains 14 residues. V was clipped by 1 base and J by 7 bases; unmatched bases: 3. The CDR3 coding sequence is TGTGCCAGCAGTTTAGAGGGGGCGTCTGAAAAACTGTTTTTT. This sequence encodes CASSLEGASEKLFF.

The V call is TRBV20-1, the J call TRBJ2-7, with D hard to call. Germline V gives CDR1 DFQATT, CDR2 SNEGSKA (reference sequence). Trimming took off 3 bases at V and 3 bases at J, with 9 bases between the two ends. The CDR3 loop spans 12 amino acids. CDR3 amino acids: CSARPSIYEQYF. DNA for the CDR3: TGCAGTGCTAGGCCGAGCATCTACGAGCAGTACTTC.

The V call is TRBV7-9, the J call TRBJ2-3; 10 nucleotides match TRBD2. The CDR3 totals 17 residues. The ends lost 4 bases at V and 5 bases at J; junction bases unmatched: 12. Per the germline V gene, CDR1 is SEHNR and CDR2 is FQNEAQ (reference sequence). The CDR3 here is CASSSGGLAVNGDTQYF. The CDR3 DNA sequence: TGTGCCAGCAGCTCCGGAGGACTAGCGGTGAACGGAGATACGCAGTATTTT.

V and J are TRBV6-6 and TRBJ1-2; the match to TRBD1 covers 7 bases. The germline gives CDR1 MNHNY, CDR2 SVGAGI (reference sequence). V dropped 6 bases and J dropped 4; count of bases not matched to a gene: 5. CDR3 length: 13 amino acids. The CDR3: CASSLGQSYGYTF. CDR3 DNA sequence: TGTGCCAGCAGCCTGGGACAGTCCTATGGCTACACCTTC.

The rearrangement joins TRBV10-3 to TRBJ2-3, with TRBD2 as a possible D gene (5 bases). This CDR3 contains 15 residues. Trimming took 10 bases from V and 3 from J, leaving 20 bases between them. CDR1 ENHRY and CDR2 SYGVKD come from the germline V gene. The CDR3 protein is CATAGGQDRTDTQYF. The CDR3 coding sequence is TGTGCCACCGCGGGCGGGCAGGATAGAACAGATACGCAGTATTTT.

The chain links TRBV7-9 to TRBJ2-3; 12 positions agree with TRBD1. J lost 5 bases, V lost 5 bases, and 8 bases had no gene match. Germline V lookup: CDR1 SEHNR, CDR2 FQNEAQ (reference sequence). The CDR3 runs to 16 residues. In DNA form, the CDR3 reads TGTGCCAGCAGCCGACTAGGGACAGGGGGCGGAGATACGCAGTATTTT. It codes for CASSRLGTGGGDTQYF.

This sequence joins TRBV11-2 and TRBJ2-1; 8 bases agree with TRBD1. This CDR3 contains 12 residues. The V segment lost 5 bases and the J segment 12 bases; nucleotides outside the gene matches: 6. Germline assignment: CDR1 SGHAT and CDR2 FQNNGV. In nucleotides, the CDR3 is TGTGCCAGCAGCCCAGACAGGGGAGTGCAGTTCTTC. This translates into CASSPDRGVQFF.

This clonotype has only a few counts. The rearrangement uses TRBV4-1 and TRBJ1-2; D possibly corresponds to TRBD1 (5 bases). V was shortened by 1 base and J by 4 bases, with 10 bases between the two germline ends. This CDR3 has 14 amino acids. The germline V gene encodes CDR1 MGHRA and CDR2 YSYEKL. CDR3 nucleotides: TGCGCCAGCAGCCAAGGGGGGGGGTCCTATGGCTACACCTTC. Translated, it gives CASSQGGGSYGYTF.

This clonotype was observed a single time. The chain has TRBV10-3 and TRBJ2-7, with TRBD1 matching 9 bases. The DNA end is more similar to TRBJ2-5, so the J call may be wrong. Germline V lookup: CDR1 ENHRY, CDR2 SYGVKD. The CDR3 sequence is 11 residues long. CDR3 sequence: CATQGAETQYF. Here the CDR3 DNA reads TGTGCCACACAGGGGGCGGAGACCCAGTACTTC.

The chain is built from TRBV11-1 and TRBJ2-7, with TRBD1 as a possible D gene (7 bases). CDR3 length equals 13 residues. V lost 4 bases and J 5 bases, leaving 12 bases between the germline ends. Germline lookup yields CDR1 SGHAT and CDR2 FQDESV (reference sequence). The CDR3 DNA reads as TGTGCCAGCAGCTGGCAGGGGGAGGACGAGCAGTACTTC. Translating it yields CASSWQGEDEQYF. The full variable domain, its missing parts supplied by reference TRBV11-1 and TRBJ2-7, is EAEVAQSPRYKITEKSQAVAFWCDPISGHATLYWYRQILGQGPELLVQFQDESVVDDSQLPKDRFSAERLKGVDSTLKIQPAELGDSAMYLCASSWQGEDEQYFGPGTRLTVT.

The chain combines TRBV7-8 with TRBJ2-5; 7 positions match TRBD1. The V segment lost 5 bases and the J segment 5 bases; nucleotides outside the gene matches: 8. CDR1 and CDR2 (germline): SGHVS, FQNEAQ. This CDR3 has 14 amino acids. The CDR3 DNA reads TGTGCCAGCAGCCCTGCGACAGGGCTCGAGACCCAGTACTTC. Translation: CASSPATGLETQYF.

Worth noting for this clonotype: This may be a read error, as it is one base from a much larger clone. The chain employs TRBV20-1 and TRBJ2-1, with a possible D match to TRBD2 (6 bases). The germline CDR1 and CDR2 sequences are DFQATT and SNEGSKA (reference sequence). The CDR3 contains 13 residues. This chain's CDR3 is CGRDSSSYNEQFF. In DNA form, the CDR3 reads TGCGGCCGGGACTCAAGCTCCTACAATGAGCAGTTCTTC.

The rearrangement links TRBV2 to TRBJ2-3; 8 bases are a match to TRBD2. Germline V CDR1 and CDR2: SNHLY, FYNNEI. V shed 1 base, J shed 3 bases, and the junction held 3 bases outside the gene matches. The CDR3 extends over 15 amino acids. CDR3 amino acids: CASSEVGGGTDTQYF. The CDR3 nucleotides read TGTGCCAGCAGTGAAGTCGGGGGGGGTACAGATACGCAGTATTTT.